This T cell receptor beta chain came from a study of Ad26.COV2.S vaccination and SARS-CoV-2 variants (dated by TCRdb to the early 2020s). Regarding the study in general: Vaccine-arm donors came from COV1001, a multicentre, randomized, double-blind, placebo-controlled phase I-IIa trial of Ad26.COV2.S in healthy adults. Trial participants were randomized into five groups of five: low-dose or high-dose Ad26.COV2.S given once or twice, or placebo on both occasions. Dosing of Ad26.COV2.S was intramuscular, at either 5x10^10 or 1x10^11 viral particles, delivered as one shot or as two shots spaced 56 days apart. The TCR-sequenced set comprised around 30 samples: around 20 Ad26.COV2.S vaccine recipients, 5 placebo recipients and 8 SARS-CoV-2 convalescent individuals. Throughout the experiments and outcome assessment, investigators stayed blinded to trial group allocation. The specificity and breadth of SARS-CoV-2-reactive T cell receptors after Ad26.COV2.S vaccination were assessed by TCRbeta repertoire sequencing.

The immunoSEQ Assay was the method used to sequence TCRbeta CDR3 regions. After extraction, genomic DNA underwent amplification by bias-controlled multiplex PCR, followed by high-throughput sequencing. The study's processing was this. Collapsing and filtering of sequences were performed to quantify the absolute abundance of each unique TCRbeta CDR3 region. T cell fraction was estimated by normalizing TCRbeta template counts to usable DNA, which was measured by amplifying reference genes present in all nucleated cells. Repertoire TCRs were annotated as SARS-CoV-2-specific by exact matching of V gene, CDR3 amino acid sequence and J gene to a known reactive TCR set. MIRA supplied the reference SARS-CoV-2 TCR set, which was filtered for enrichment in COVID-19-positive ImmuneCODE repertoires so that public or cross-reactive TCRs were removed. Using the MIRA antigens, annotated TCRs were further analysed by specific ORF or by position within an ORF. Depth was the summed frequency of annotated unique rearrangements, while breadth was defined as annotated unique rearrangements over total unique productive rearrangements. Group comparisons of TCR breadth used two-sided Wilcoxon rank-sum tests. TCRdb holds this immuneACCESS table with in-frame rearrangements only. Some clones are missing; in checked studies, unresolved V genes explain under half, and the rest has no known cause. V, J and clone size are taken as reported in that table, and D and trimming were inferred from the DNA itself. The sample table lists about 680,000 clones, approximately 88% of them with a count of one. The ten largest make up approximately 1.5% of the sample.

The V end loses 3 bases and the J end loses 3 bases, and a stretch of 12 bases separates them. For CDR1 and CDR2, the germline V gene (reference sequence) lists LNHDA and SQIVND. The CDR3 measures 15 amino acids from cysteine to phenylalanine. CDR3 DNA is the only sequence kept; it has 45 bases, read in frame from the first base. The treatment or condition label, as the study defines it: roughly 18 received Ad26.COV2.S at low or high dose, single or two shots; about five received placebo; per-sample allocation not given. Repertoires of vaccine and placebo recipients were sequenced from samples taken on day 63 after the first injection. In Cohort 1b, around 25 adults aged 18-55 years were enrolled at a single site in Boston, USA, between 29 July and 7 August 2020. As a vaccine, Ad26.COV2.S was a replication-incompetent adenovirus type 26 vector that expressed a prefusion-stabilized SARS-CoV-2 spike protein derived from the original Wuhan strain.

What the work shows at the level of the full study, not this receptor alone: The study lacked the statistical power to compare responses across vaccine doses or regimens. Vaccine and placebo recipients had similar non-spike TCR breadth, a finding consistent with the vaccine containing only spike. The authors noted that total T cell responses may have been underestimated by the TCR breadth and depth analyses. Substantial breadth of spike-specific CD8+ and CD4+ T cell responses was reported after vaccination. Higher spike-specific TCR breadth was observed in Ad26.COV2.S recipients than in placebo recipients (P = 0.0014).

Notes on this clone: There is no known antigen for this receptor. No clone much larger than this one lies a single base away; base qualities are absent.

The sample consisted of peripheral blood, taken in a trial of Ad26.COV2.S vaccine versus placebo. The rearranged segments are TRBV19 and TRBJ1-5; TRBD1 is a possible D gene, resting on 5 matching bases. The TCR sequence derives from a person aged 18-65 years who received the Ad26.COV2.S COVID-19 vaccine or a placebo. The DNA sequence reads TGTGCCAGTAGTATTGACAGCCTATACAATCAGCCCCAGCATTTT. This is translated as CASSIDSLYNQPQHF.